The clone carrying this T cell receptor (beta chain) is large in the sample. The antigen remains undetermined. Study-level points and caveats: The TCR gene usage of tumor memory CD4+ T cells clustered together with blood and lymph node memory CD4+ cells and with lymph node naive CD4+ cells. Under 2.2% of tumor Treg sequences matched blood Tregs or memory cells.

The TRBV12-4/TRBJ1-2 clonotypes were amplified using barcode primers with ligated adaptors. Each CDR3 protein is one row after TCRdb ran MiXCR on the multiplex PCR reads. The sample comprises roughly 690 distinct CDR3 sequences, roughly a tenth of which are singletons, and around 11% rests with the top ten. The CDR3 covers 15 residues. V dropped 3 bases and J dropped 7 bases, with 18 bases sitting between them. Tregs were sorted as CD4+CD25+CD127-/low cells. The receptor comes from a female donor with breast cancer. The chain joins TRBV12-3 or TRBV12-4 to TRBJ1-2, with a weak D call TRBD1 (5 bases). The sequenced sample was Tregs sorted from blood. DNA for the CDR3: TGTGCCAGCAGTTTGGTAGGGGTTGGTTCTGCTGGCTACACCTTC. This codes for CASSLVGVGSAGYTF.